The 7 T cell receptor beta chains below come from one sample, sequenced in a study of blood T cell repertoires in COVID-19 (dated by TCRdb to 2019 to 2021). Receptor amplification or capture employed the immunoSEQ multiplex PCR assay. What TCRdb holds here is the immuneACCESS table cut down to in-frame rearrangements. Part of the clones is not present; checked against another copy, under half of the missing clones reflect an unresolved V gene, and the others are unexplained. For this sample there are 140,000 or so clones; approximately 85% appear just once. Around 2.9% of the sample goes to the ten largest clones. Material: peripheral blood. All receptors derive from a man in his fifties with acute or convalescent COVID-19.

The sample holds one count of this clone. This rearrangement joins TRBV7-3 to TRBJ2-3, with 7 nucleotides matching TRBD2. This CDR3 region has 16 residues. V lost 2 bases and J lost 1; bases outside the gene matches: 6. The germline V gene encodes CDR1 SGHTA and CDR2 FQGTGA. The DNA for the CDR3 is TGTGCCAGCAGCTTACAAGCGGGGATTGGCACAGATACGCAGTATTTT. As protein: CASSLQAGIGTDTQYF. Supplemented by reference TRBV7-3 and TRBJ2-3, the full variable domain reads GAGVSQTPSNKVTEKGKYVELRCDPISGHTALYWYRQSLGQGPEFLIYFQGTGAADDSGLPNDRFFAVRPEGSVSTLKIQRTERGDSAVYLCASSLQAGIGTDTQYFGPGTRLTVL.

CDR3 loop: CASSYGGVGQPQHF. CDR3 nucleotide sequence: TGTGCCAGCAGTTATGGGGGGGTGGGACAGCCCCAGCATTTT. The V and J genes are TRBV6-5 and TRBJ1-5; D might be TRBD1 (5 bases). V was trimmed by 3 bases and J by 7 bases, leaving 13 bases between them. Germline CDR1 is MNHEY and CDR2 is SVGAGI. The CDR3 is 14 residues long.

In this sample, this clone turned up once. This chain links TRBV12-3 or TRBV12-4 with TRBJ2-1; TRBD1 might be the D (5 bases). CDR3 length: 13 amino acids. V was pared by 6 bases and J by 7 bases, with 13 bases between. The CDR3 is CASRPGFGNEQFF. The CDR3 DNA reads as TGTGCCAGCAGGCCAGGGTTTGGAAATGAGCAGTTCTTC.

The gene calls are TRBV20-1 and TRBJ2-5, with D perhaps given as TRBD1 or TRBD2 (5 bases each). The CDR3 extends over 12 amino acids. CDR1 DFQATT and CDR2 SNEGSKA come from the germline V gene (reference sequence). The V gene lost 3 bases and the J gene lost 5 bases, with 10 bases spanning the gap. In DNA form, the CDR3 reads TGCAGTGCTAGTGAGGGGCTGGAGACCCAGTACTTC. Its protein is CSASEGLETQYF.

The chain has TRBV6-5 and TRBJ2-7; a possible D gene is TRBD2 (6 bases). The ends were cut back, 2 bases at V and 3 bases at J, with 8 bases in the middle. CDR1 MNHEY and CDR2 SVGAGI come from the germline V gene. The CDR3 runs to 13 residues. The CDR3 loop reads CASSYIGSYEQYF. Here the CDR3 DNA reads TGTGCCAGCAGTTACATCGGGAGCTACGAGCAGTACTTC.

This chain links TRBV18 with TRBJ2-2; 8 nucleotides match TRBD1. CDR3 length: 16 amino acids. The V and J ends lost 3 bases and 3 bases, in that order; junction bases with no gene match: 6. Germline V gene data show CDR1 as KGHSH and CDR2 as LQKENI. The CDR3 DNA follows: TGTGCCAGCTCACCTCGGACAGGGTTGGACACCGGGGAGCTGTTTTTT. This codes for CASSPRTGLDTGELFF.

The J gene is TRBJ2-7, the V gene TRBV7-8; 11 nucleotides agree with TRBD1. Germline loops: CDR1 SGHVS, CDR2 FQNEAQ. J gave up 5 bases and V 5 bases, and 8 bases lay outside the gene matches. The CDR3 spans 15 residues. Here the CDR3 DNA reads TGTGCCAGCAGCGCACGGGACAGGGGGTCCCACGAGCAGTACTTC. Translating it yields CASSARDRGSHEQYF.